The 20 T cell receptor beta chains reported below all come from one sample, sequenced in a study of CXCR3-negative and CXCR3-positive naive CD8 T cells. General study points: Higher TRB CDR3 hydrophobicity marked CXCR3-positive naive cells relative to CXCR3-negative naive cells.

Libraries were UMI-labeled 5' RACE TRB cDNA. With the 5' RACE reads reprocessed, TCRdb shows one record per CDR3 protein and no DNA. The sample shows more than 80,000 distinct CDR3 sequences, and 0.3% to 0.45% sits with its ten largest clones. Their antigen targets remain unknown. The sequencing input was naive CXCR3+ CD8+ T cells from blood. Stated subset: CD45RO-CCR7+CD27+CD95- naive CD8+ T cells expressing CXCR3 (TNR3+). The receptors were gathered from a human donor in good health. Some clones in this sample may be carry-over from other donors' samples.

The rearrangement links TRBV4-1 to TRBJ2-3; TCRdb's assignment of TRBD1 cannot be checked, as there is no DNA. The CDR3 spans 17 residues. Germline-derived CDR1 and CDR2 are MGHRA and YSYEKL. The CDR3 is CASSQADTGHSTDTQYF.

CDR3 sequence reads: CSARGGTAYEQYF. The chain links TRBV20-1 to TRBJ2-7; TCRdb picks TRBD1, but there is no DNA to check that call. CDR3 size: 13 residues. Germline V gene sequence: CDR1 DFQATT, CDR2 SNEGSKA (reference sequence).

The J gene is TRBJ1-3, the V gene TRBV7-9. The CDR3 runs to 13 residues. Per germline, CDR1 SEHNR and CDR2 FQNEAQ (reference sequence). The CDR3 reads CASSLGSGNTIYF.

The chain has TRBV7-9 and TRBJ2-1. Germline V lookup: CDR1 SEHNR, CDR2 FQNEAQ (reference sequence). The CDR3 covers 12 residues. The CDR3 loop reads CASSAGPNEQFF. Full variable domain (rest looked up from reference TRBV7-9 and TRBJ2-1): DTGVSQNPRHKITKRGQNVTFRCDPISEHNRLYWYRQTLGQGPEFLTYFQNEAQLEKSRLLSDRFSAERPKGSFSTLEIQRTEQGDSAMYLCASSAGPNEQFFGPGTRLTVL.

The chain employs TRBV29-1 and TRBJ2-1; lacking DNA, the TRBD2 call made by TCRdb goes unchecked. The V gene's germline CDR1 is SQVTM and CDR2 ANQGSEA. The CDR3 totals 15 residues. The CDR3 sequence is CSVEGREDVYNEQFF.

The chain couples TRBV27 to TRBJ2-1. The germline CDR1 and CDR2 sequences are MNHEY and SMNVEV (reference sequence). The CDR3 totals 14 residues. CDR3 sequence: CASSSRLAPNEQFF.

J is TRBJ2-7 and V is TRBV6-6; no DNA is available, so the TRBD2 call from TCRdb remains unchecked. The CDR3 spans 13 residues. Germline V gene data show CDR1 as MNHNY and CDR2 as SVGAGI (reference sequence). CDR3 sequence: CASRGTAGYEQYF.

V is TRBV29-1 and J is TRBJ2-2; there is no DNA to check the TCRdb D call of TRBD1. This CDR3 spans 16 amino acids. Per the germline V gene, CDR1 is SQVTM and CDR2 is ANQGSEA. The CDR3 sequence: CSVGGISSRIAGELFF.

The chain uses TRBV29-1 and TRBJ2-2; there is no DNA to check the TCRdb D call of TRBD1. This CDR3 is built from 12 residues. Germline V gives CDR1 SQVTM, CDR2 ANQGSEA. CDR3 protein: CSVPGADGELFF.

The chain recombines TRBV20-1 with TRBJ2-1; TCRdb reports TRBD2, a call that lacks DNA to check it against. CDR3 length: 14 amino acids. Germline V gene sequence: CDR1 DFQATT, CDR2 SNEGSKA (reference sequence). The CDR3 sequence: CSGLAVNSYNEQFF.

The genes are TRBV7-9 and TRBJ1-1. The CDR3 runs 14 residues. Germline lookup yields CDR1 SEHNR and CDR2 FQNEAQ (reference sequence). The CDR3 sequence is CASSTTSENTEAFF.

V and J are TRBV4-1 and TRBJ1-2. The V gene's germline CDR1 is MGHRA and CDR2 YSYEKL. The CDR3 is 13 amino acids. CDR3 loop: CASSQDHGDGYTF.

The J gene is TRBJ2-7, the V gene TRBV29-1. This CDR3 is built from 12 residues. Germline CDR1 is SQVTM and CDR2 is ANQGSEA. The CDR3 is CSVEDGPHEQYF.

The genes are TRBV7-2 and TRBJ1-4; as DNA is missing, the TRBD1 call by TCRdb cannot be tested. CDR3 length equals 16 residues. Germline V gene sequence: CDR1 SGHTA, CDR2 FQGNSA. The CDR3 is CASSPWGGVTNEKLFF.

V usage is TRBV11-2 and J usage is TRBJ1-1; TCRdb calls TRBD1, which cannot be checked without DNA. The germline CDR1 and CDR2 sequences are SGHAT and FQNNGV. This CDR3 has 16 residues. CDR3 region: CASRLTGLESRTEAFF.

V is TRBV28 and J is TRBJ2-7; the TCRdb D gene call, TRBD1, has no DNA to confirm it. CDR1 and CDR2 from the germline V gene are MDHEN and SYDVKM. The CDR3 loop spans 14 amino acids. The CDR3 protein is CASKAAGGTYEQYF.

The chain couples TRBV28 to TRBJ1-3. Germline values: CDR1 MDHEN, CDR2 SYDVKM. The CDR3 length is 15 residues. The chain's CDR3 is CASSLIWGSGNTIYF.

The V and J genes are TRBV29-1 and TRBJ2-7; TCRdb selects TRBD1, and the lack of DNA leaves this call unchecked. This CDR3 has 15 amino acids. CDR1 is SQVTM, CDR2 ANQGSEA, per germline. The CDR3 here is CSVDEGTGGINEQYF.

V gene TRBV11-3 combines with J gene TRBJ1-1; TCRdb calls TRBD1, which cannot be checked without DNA. This CDR3 has 14 amino acids. Germline CDR1 reads SGHNT; CDR2 reads YENEEA. This CDR3 is CASSPRTANTEAFF.

The chain employs TRBV6-6 and TRBJ2-3; TCRdb's assignment of TRBD1 cannot be checked, as there is no DNA. The CDR3 loop spans 14 amino acids. The germline V gene encodes CDR1 MNHNY and CDR2 SVGAGI (reference sequence). The CDR3 loop is CASSYSNAPDTQYF.